These 30 T cell receptor beta chains were sequenced from one sample in a study of beta chain features in type 1 diabetes. For these TCRs, the target antigens are not known. The study's findings and limits: Moderate yet significant TCRB CDR3 shortening was seen in Type 1 diabetes patients in all four CD4+ subsets.

Expressed TCRB transcripts were sequenced because the entire RNA isolate underwent reverse transcription. Sequencing was performed with immunoSEQ multiplex PCR; in TCRdb, only in-frame clones are kept and a portion is missing. The sample carries about 150,000 clones, approximately 8% recorded once. Sequenced: central memory CD4+ T cells from blood. These receptors came from a woman between 40 and 50 years old with type 1 diabetes.

A few counts support this clone. The chain links TRBV7-9 to TRBJ2-3; 7 nucleotides align to TRBD1. CDR3 length: 18 amino acids. Germline V gene data show CDR1 as SEHNR and CDR2 as FQNEAQ (reference sequence). Losses at the gene ends were 5 bases for V and 3 bases for J; bases not matched to a gene: 17. The CDR3 loop is CASSQLPGQTSKTDTQYF. The CDR3 nucleotides are TGTGCCAGCAGCCAACTGCCGGGACAGACATCGAAGACAGATACGCAGTATTTT.

On this clone: One junction end disagrees with the germline gene, perhaps due to a read error. The chain has TRBV28 and TRBJ1-2; maybe TRBD1 (5 bases). Germline assignment: CDR1 MDHEN and CDR2 SYDVKM. CDR3 length: 13 amino acids. The DNA for the CDR3 is TGTGCCAGCAGTTTAGGGGGGAACTATGTCTACACCTTC. Residues: CASSLGGNYVYTF.

The V call is TRBV7-2, the J call TRBJ1-1; D possibly corresponds to TRBD1 (5 bases). The CDR3 is made up of 14 amino acids. Trimming pared 5 bases from V and 6 bases from J, leaving 16 bases between. Germline V CDR1 and CDR2: SGHTA, FQGNSA. The CDR3 region is CASSVEQESAEAFF. The CDR3 nucleotides are TGTGCCAGCAGCGTCGAACAGGAGAGCGCTGAAGCTTTCTTT. Full variable domain (rest looked up from reference TRBV7-2 and TRBJ1-1): GAGVSQSPSNKVTEKGKDVELRCDPISGHTALYWYRQSLGQGLEFLIYFQGNSAPDKSGLPSDRFSAERTGGSVSTLTIQRTQQEDSAVYLCASSVEQESAEAFFGQGTRLTVV.

The rearrangement joins TRBV5-1 to TRBJ2-4; perhaps TRBD2 as D (6 bases). Looked up from germline, CDR1 is SGHRS and CDR2 is YFSETQ. The CDR3 sequence is 12 residues long. Between the trimmed V and J ends, which lost 4 bases and 8 bases, there was a span of 10 bases. The CDR3 loop is CASSNRRDIQYF. Here the CDR3 DNA reads TGCGCCAGCAGCAACAGGAGGGACATTCAGTACTTC. Looking up the rest from reference TRBV5-1 and TRBJ2-4 gives the full variable domain: KAGVTQTPRYLIKTRGQQVTLSCSPISGHRSVSWYQQTPGQGLQFLFEYFSETQRNKGNFPGRFSGRQFSNSRSEMNVSTLELGDSALYLCASSNRRDIQYFGAGTRLSVL.

This clone was detected only a few times. The chain couples TRBV5-4 to TRBJ1-1; 8 bases fit TRBD1. After removal of 5 bases from V and 5 bases from J, the junction contained 5 bases not matched to a gene. This CDR3 has 13 amino acids. Germline-derived CDR1 and CDR2 are SGHNT and YYREEE (reference sequence). In DNA form, the CDR3 reads TGTGCCAGCAGGTATACAGGGGGGACTGAAGCTTTCTTT. Translated, it gives CASRYTGGTEAFF.

This clone showed up just a few times. The CDR3 DNA reads TGCGCCAGCAGCTTGGCCGGGTCGGATATGTACTTC. Its translation is CASSLAGSDMYF. The V call is TRBV5-1, the J call TRBJ2-7, with D unresolved. This CDR3 region has 12 residues. Germline-derived CDR1 and CDR2 are SGHRS and YFSETQ. V dropped 0 bases and J dropped 12 bases, with 13 bases sitting between them.

The chain couples TRBV2 to TRBJ2-7; D is ambiguous. The CDR3 runs 12 residues. CDR1 is SNHLY, CDR2 FYNNEI, per germline. Trimming removed 3 bases at V and 6 bases at J, with 9 bases between. The CDR3 nucleotides are TGTGCCAGCAGTGATCGAGGTGGCGAGCAGTACTTC. Protein sequence: CASSDRGGEQYF.

This chain links TRBV14 with TRBJ2-1; D is unclear. The CDR3 is 14 amino acids. V shed 4 bases and J shed 4 bases, with 11 bases lying between them. Germline V gene data show CDR1 as SGHDN and CDR2 as FVKESK. The CDR3 here is CASSPTSVYNEQFF. The CDR3 DNA is TGTGCCAGCAGCCCTACCTCGGTATACAATGAGCAGTTCTTC.

This clone occurred once. This rearrangement joins TRBV7-2 to TRBJ2-1; TRBD2 aligns across 14 bases. The CDR3 spans 15 residues. Germline trimming cut 6 bases from V and 6 bases from J; bases unmatched to any gene: 4. Germline CDR1 SGHTA, CDR2 FQGNSA. The CDR3 DNA follows: TGTGCCAGCAGAACAGGACTAGCGGGAGGCAATGAGCAGTTCTTC. It translates to CASRTGLAGGNEQFF. The variable domain in full, with the rest retrieved from reference TRBV7-2 and TRBJ2-1, is GAGVSQSPSNKVTEKGKDVELRCDPISGHTALYWYRQSLGQGLEFLIYFQGNSAPDKSGLPSDRFSAERTGGSVSTLTIQRTQQEDSAVYLCASRTGLAGGNEQFFGPGTRLTVL.

The gene calls are TRBV7-3 and TRBJ2-1; 9 positions match TRBD2. Trimming at V came to 5 bases and at J to 2 bases, leaving 10 bases not matched to a gene. The CDR3 is made up of 17 amino acids. Germline V gene data show CDR1 as SGHTA and CDR2 as FQGTGA. In DNA, the CDR3 is TGTGCCAGCAGCCAACTGGTAGCGGGAGCGGCCTACAATGAGCAGTTCTTC. It encodes CASSQLVAGAAYNEQFF.

This clone was detected a few times. The V and J genes are TRBV11-3 and TRBJ2-5; TRBD2 matches at 7 bases. V was clipped by 5 bases and J by 5 bases; unmatched bases: 5. This CDR3 comprises 13 residues. Germline V gene sequence: CDR1 SGHNT, CDR2 YENEEA. The CDR3 DNA follows: TGTGCCAGCAGCACCGGACTAGTTGAGACCCAGTACTTC. This codes for CASSTGLVETQYF.

The sample holds a few counts of this clone. This chain connects TRBV5-1 to TRBJ2-2; D is possibly TRBD2 (6 bases). CDR1 SGHRS and CDR2 YFSETQ come from the germline V gene. V was shortened by 4 bases and J by 5 bases, with 9 bases between the two germline ends. CDR3 size: 13 residues. The CDR3 reads CASSASVTGELFF. The CDR3, as DNA: TGCGCCAGCAGCGCTAGCGTGACCGGGGAGCTGTTTTTT.

Only a few counts were recorded for this clone. The chain couples TRBV13 to TRBJ1-1; 7 bases are a match to TRBD1. Germline V gene data show CDR1 as PRHDT and CDR2 as FYEKMQ (reference sequence). The CDR3 spans 16 residues. V lost 3 bases to trimming and J lost 3 bases; unmatched junction nucleotides: 10. As DNA, the CDR3 is TGTGCCAGCAGCTTCGGACAGGTGATTGGAGACACTGAAGCTTTCTTT. It codes for CASSFGQVIGDTEAFF.

The V call is TRBV2, the J call TRBJ2-1; 8 positions match TRBD1. Per germline, CDR1 SNHLY and CDR2 FYNNEI. The CDR3 has 14 residues. V dropped 3 bases and J dropped 9; count of bases not matched to a gene: 7. CDR3 in amino acids: CASSEDRASVEQFF. The DNA of the CDR3 is TGTGCCAGCAGTGAGGACAGGGCCTCAGTTGAGCAGTTCTTC.

This clone was picked up a small number of times. Here the CDR3 reads CASSSPGQGTYEQYF. The CDR3 nucleotides read TGTGCCAGCAGTTCGCCTGGACAGGGGACCTACGAGCAGTACTTC. This rearrangement joins TRBV6-5 to TRBJ2-7; 9 bases line up with TRBD1. Germline CDR1 is MNHEY and CDR2 is SVGAGI. Losses at the gene ends were 4 bases for V and 2 bases for J; bases not matched to a gene: 6. CDR3 length: 15 residues.

The rearrangement links TRBV4-1 to TRBJ1-5; D is unclear. The CDR3 has 15 amino acids. Trimming stripped 0 bases from V and 3 bases from J, with 9 bases between. The germline gives CDR1 MGHRA, CDR2 YSYEKL. In DNA form, the CDR3 reads TGCGCCAGCAGCCAAGATAGGACTTCCAATCAGCCCCAGCATTTT. Translating it yields CASSQDRTSNQPQHF.

V and J are TRBV30 and TRBJ2-7; TRBD2 matches at 8 bases. The trim removed 4 bases at V and 1 base at J, leaving 6 bases unmatched. The CDR3 is 14 amino acids. Germline V gives CDR1 GTSNPN, CDR2 SVGIG (reference sequence). The chain's CDR3 is CAWKRGTSSYEQYF. CDR3 nucleotide sequence: TGTGCCTGGAAGAGGGGGACTAGTTCCTACGAGCAGTACTTC.

The V call is TRBV11-1, the J call TRBJ1-1; D ambiguous. V dropped 5 bases and J dropped 1 base, with 8 bases sitting between them. Germline V gene sequence: CDR1 SGHAT, CDR2 FQDESV (reference sequence). The CDR3 is 13 amino acids. In DNA form, the CDR3 reads TGTGCCAGCAGCCGCGGGCGGAACACTGAAGCTTTCTTT. It codes for CASSRGRNTEAFF.

This clone was seen only a few times. The chain combines TRBV7-2 with TRBJ1-1; TRBD1 matches 9 bases. Trimming cost V 8 bases and J 3 bases; bases outside gene matches: 4. There are 13 residues in the CDR3. CDR1 is SGHTA and CDR2 is FQGNSA in the germline V gene. In nucleotides, the CDR3 is TGTGCCAGCGGGGGACAGGGAGACACTGAAGCTTTCTTT. Translating gives CASGGQGDTEAFF.

V gene TRBV19 combines with J gene TRBJ1-1; TRBD1 matches at 7 bases. The length of the CDR3 is 13 residues. Germline assignment: CDR1 LNHDA and CDR2 SQIVND (reference sequence). The V and J ends lost 3 bases and 5 bases, in that order; junction bases with no gene match: 3. CDR3 in amino acids: CASSIDRATEAFF. Written as DNA, the CDR3 is TGTGCCAGTAGTATCGACAGGGCGACTGAAGCTTTCTTT.

This clone was seen only a few times. The chain couples TRBV5-6 to TRBJ2-5; TRBD1 might be the D (6 bases). V was cut by 5 bases and J by 3 bases, with 11 bases left in between. Germline V gives CDR1 SGHDT, CDR2 YYEEEE. This CDR3 has 13 residues. CDR3 nucleotide sequence: TGTGCCAGCAGTTACAGGGCGAAAGAGACCCAGTACTTC. Translating it yields CASSYRAKETQYF.

This sequence joins TRBV28 and TRBJ1-2; a weak D match, TRBD1 (6 bases). CDR3 length equals 15 residues. Germline CDR1 and CDR2: MDHEN and SYDVKM. Trimming removed 6 bases from V and 5 bases from J, with 19 bases in between. The CDR3: CASRVPDRSLYGYTF. The CDR3 DNA is TGTGCCAGCAGAGTACCGGACAGAAGCCTTTATGGCTACACCTTC.

V and J are TRBV19 and TRBJ2-5; D possibly corresponds to TRBD2 (5 bases). The CDR3 spans 14 residues. CDR1 and CDR2 from the germline V gene are LNHDA and SQIVND (reference sequence). Trimming removed 4 bases from V and 5 bases from J, with 14 bases in between. The DNA of the CDR3 is TGTGCCAGTAGTAGAGACTATCTCGGGGAGACCCAGTACTTC. This sequence encodes CASSRDYLGETQYF.

This sequence joins TRBV28 and TRBJ2-3, with D tentatively TRBD1 (5 bases). The CDR3 totals 13 residues. Trimming took 4 bases from V and 7 from J, leaving 12 bases between them. CDR1 is MDHEN, CDR2 SYDVKM, per germline. The CDR3: CASSSQQVNTQYF. Written as DNA, the CDR3 is TGTGCCAGCAGTTCCCAACAGGTTAATACGCAGTATTTT.

This clone was counted a few times. The rearrangement joins TRBV18 to TRBJ1-2; no clear D. Germline V gene data show CDR1 as KGHSH and CDR2 as LQKENI. V was shortened by 2 bases and J by 3 bases, with 7 bases between the two germline ends. This CDR3 has 13 amino acids. The CDR3 sequence is CASSPGGDYGYTF. In nucleotides, the CDR3 is TGTGCCAGCTCACCAGGCGGGGACTATGGCTACACCTTC.

This clone showed up just a few times. The rearrangement joins TRBV7-2 to TRBJ1-2, with 8 bases fitting TRBD1. Germline values: CDR1 SGHTA, CDR2 FQGNSA. The V segment lost 4 bases and the J segment 9 bases; nucleotides outside the gene matches: 7. The CDR3 totals 13 residues. CDR3 coding DNA: TGTGCCAGCAGCTCCCTCACAGGGGGTAGCTACACCTTC. As protein: CASSSLTGGSYTF. Drawing the rest from reference TRBV7-2 and TRBJ1-2, the complete variable domain is GAGVSQSPSNKVTEKGKDVELRCDPISGHTALYWYRQSLGQGLEFLIYFQGNSAPDKSGLPSDRFSAERTGGSVSTLTIQRTQQEDSAVYLCASSSLTGGSYTFGSGTRLTVV.

CDR3 DNA: TGTGCCAGCTCGCCCGGACAGGGGGGAGAAGCAAGAAAGCATTTT. This gives the protein CASSPGQGGEARKHF. The genes are TRBV18 and TRBJ1-5; 10 bases map to TRBD1. This CDR3 spans 15 amino acids. Germline assignment: CDR1 KGHSH and CDR2 LQKENI. V was pared by 6 bases and J by 14 bases, with 16 bases of the junction left unmatched.

The rearrangement links TRBV6-5 to TRBJ1-2; 9 bases map to TRBD1. The CDR3 totals 15 residues. J gave up 4 bases and V 1 base, and 4 bases lay outside the gene matches. Germline V gene sequence: CDR1 MNHEY, CDR2 SVGAGI. For the CDR3, the DNA is TGTGCCAGCAGTTACTTTGGGACAGGGACCTATGGCTACACCTTC. Translated: CASSYFGTGTYGYTF.

About this clone itself: Other nucleotide sequences from this sample produce the same CDR3. The chain has TRBV4-2 and TRBJ2-1; 12 bases fit TRBD2. After removal of 3 bases from V and 7 bases from J, the junction contained 7 bases not matched to a gene. The CDR3 runs 16 residues. Looked up from germline, CDR1 is LGHNA and CDR2 is YNFKEQ. The CDR3 is CASSQASGGAGNEQFF. The CDR3 region has the DNA TGTGCCAGCAGCCAGGCTAGCGGGGGGGCCGGAAATGAGCAGTTCTTC.

The rearrangement links TRBV7-9 to TRBJ2-2; weak D call: TRBD1 (5 bases). The CDR3 extends over 14 amino acids. V was shortened by 11 bases and J by 0 bases, with 13 bases between the two germline ends. From germline, CDR1 is SEHNR and CDR2 FQNEAQ (reference sequence). The CDR3 loop is CAFEGATNTGELFF. The CDR3 DNA sequence: TGTGCCTTCGAAGGGGCTACGAACACCGGGGAGCTGTTTTTT. Based on the CDR3 plus reference TRBV7-9 and TRBJ2-2, the full variable domain is DTGVSQNPRHKITKRGQNVTFRCDPISEHNRLYWYRQTLGQGPEFLTYFQNEAQLEKSRLLSDRFSAERPKGSFSTLEIQRTEQGDSAMYLCAFEGATNTGELFFGEGSRLTVL.